These T cell receptor beta chains were read from a single sample in a study of cytomegalovirus exposure and HLA in healthy donors. Measured with immunoSEQ multiplex PCR; TCRdb has only the in-frame clones, and not every one. The sample gives more than 140,000 clones, approximately 80% of which show up once; about 5.6% is in the top ten. The sequencing sample was made of PBMCs. These TCRs come from a young man in good health and CMV-seropositive. The CDR3 runs from the conserved cysteine through the conserved F or W. A D gene is named only where the DNA matches it firmly. Rows may omit the clone size; those that give it use once, few, many or a size class.

v_gene: TRBV28; d_gene: TRBD1; j_gene: TRBJ2-3; abundance: once; CDR3nt: TGTGCCAGCAGCCTCGGGACAGTTAACACAGATACGCAGTATTTT; CDR3aa: CASSLGTVNTDTQYF
v_gene: TRBV4-1; d_gene: NA; j_gene: TRBJ2-3; abundance: NA; CDR3nt: TGCGCCAGCAGCCCCCGCCTGCTAGTAGGTAGCACAGATACGCAGTATTTT; CDR3aa: CASSPRLLVGSTDTQYF
v_gene: TRBV4-3; d_gene: NA; j_gene: TRBJ1-1; abundance: NA; CDR3nt: TGCGCCAGCAGCCAAGACCCAGGGCGAACTGAAGCTTTCTTT; CDR3aa: CASSQDPGRTEAFF
v_gene: TRBV27; d_gene: TRBD2; j_gene: TRBJ2-7; abundance: NA; CDR3nt: TGTGCCAGCAGTTTTACCGGACTAGCGGGAGAACTACACGAGCAGTACTTC; CDR3aa: CASSFTGLAGELHEQYF
v_gene: TRBV4-3; d_gene: TRBD2; j_gene: TRBJ2-2; abundance: few; CDR3nt: TGCGCCAGCAGCCAAGATATCAGCGGGGGGGCTCGGGAGCTGTTTTTT; CDR3aa: CASSQDISGGARELFF
v_gene: TRBV19; d_gene: TRBD1; j_gene: TRBJ2-7; abundance: once; CDR3nt: TGTGCCAGTAGTATGGGACAGTCAATTTCCTACGAGCAGTACTTC; CDR3aa: CASSMGQSISYEQYF
v_gene: TRBV6-1; d_gene: TRBD2; j_gene: TRBJ2-5; abundance: NA; CDR3nt: TGTGCCAGCAGTGAAGGCCCAGGACTAGCGGAAGAGACCCAGTACTTC; CDR3aa: CASSEGPGLAEETQYF
v_gene: TRBV5-5; d_gene: TRBD1; j_gene: TRBJ1-4; abundance: few; CDR3nt: TGTGCCAGCAGCCGACAGGGGAATGGAGAAAAACTGTTTTTT; CDR3aa: CASSRQGNGEKLFF
v_gene: TRBV5-1; d_gene: TRBD1; j_gene: TRBJ1-1; abundance: NA; CDR3nt: TGCGCCAGCAGCGCAGGGGGACAGAGCTACACTGAAGCTTTCTTT; CDR3aa: CASSAGGQSYTEAFF
v_gene: TRBV6-1; d_gene: NA; j_gene: TRBJ1-3; abundance: few; CDR3nt: TGTGCCAGCAGTTGGACTCCCTCAGGAAACACCATATATTTT; CDR3aa: CASSWTPSGNTIYF